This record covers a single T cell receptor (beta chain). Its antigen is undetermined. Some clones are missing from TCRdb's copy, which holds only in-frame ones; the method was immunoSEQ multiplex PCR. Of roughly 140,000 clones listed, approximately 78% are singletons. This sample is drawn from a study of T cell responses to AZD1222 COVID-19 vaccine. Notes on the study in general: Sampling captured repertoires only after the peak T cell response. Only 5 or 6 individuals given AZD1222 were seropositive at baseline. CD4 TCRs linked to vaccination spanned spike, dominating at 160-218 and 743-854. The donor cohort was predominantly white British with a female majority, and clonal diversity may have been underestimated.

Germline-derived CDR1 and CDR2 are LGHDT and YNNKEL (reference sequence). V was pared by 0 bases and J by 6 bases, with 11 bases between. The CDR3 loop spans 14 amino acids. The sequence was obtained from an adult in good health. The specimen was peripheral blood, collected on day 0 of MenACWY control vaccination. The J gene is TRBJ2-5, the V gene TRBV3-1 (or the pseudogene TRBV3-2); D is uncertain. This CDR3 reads CASSQESGGKTQYF. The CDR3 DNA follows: TGTGCCAGCAGCCAAGAATCGGGTGGTAAGACCCAGTACTTC.